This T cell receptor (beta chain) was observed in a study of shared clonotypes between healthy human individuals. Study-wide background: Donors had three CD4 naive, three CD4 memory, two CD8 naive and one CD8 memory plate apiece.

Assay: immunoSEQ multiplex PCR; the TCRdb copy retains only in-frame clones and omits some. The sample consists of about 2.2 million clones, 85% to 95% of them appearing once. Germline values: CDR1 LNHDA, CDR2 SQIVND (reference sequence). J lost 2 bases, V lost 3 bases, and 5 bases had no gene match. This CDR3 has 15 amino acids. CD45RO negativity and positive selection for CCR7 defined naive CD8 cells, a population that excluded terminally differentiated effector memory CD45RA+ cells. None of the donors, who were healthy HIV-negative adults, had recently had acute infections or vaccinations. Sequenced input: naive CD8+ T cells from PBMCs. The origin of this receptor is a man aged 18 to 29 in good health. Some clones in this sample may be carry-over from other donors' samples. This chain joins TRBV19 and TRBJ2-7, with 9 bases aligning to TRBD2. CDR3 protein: CASSISGSLTYEQYF. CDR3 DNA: TGTGCCAGTAGTATTAGCGGGAGTTTAACCTACGAGCAGTACTTC.